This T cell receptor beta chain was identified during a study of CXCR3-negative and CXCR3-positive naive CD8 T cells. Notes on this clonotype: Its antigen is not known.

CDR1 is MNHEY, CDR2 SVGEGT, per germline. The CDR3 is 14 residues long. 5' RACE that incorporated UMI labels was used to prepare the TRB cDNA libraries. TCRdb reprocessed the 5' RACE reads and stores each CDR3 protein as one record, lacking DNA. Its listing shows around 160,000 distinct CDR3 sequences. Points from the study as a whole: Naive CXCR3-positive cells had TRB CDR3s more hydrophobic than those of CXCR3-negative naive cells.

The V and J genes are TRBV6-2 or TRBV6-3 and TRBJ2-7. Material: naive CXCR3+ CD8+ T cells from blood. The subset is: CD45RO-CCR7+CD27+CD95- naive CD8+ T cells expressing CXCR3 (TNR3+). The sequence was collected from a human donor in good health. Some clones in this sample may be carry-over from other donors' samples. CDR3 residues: CASSYLTKVDEQYF.